Sequencing of this T cell receptor beta chain was carried out in a study of post-analysis software for immune sequencing data. Study in general: Recorded subtypes: relapsing-remitting, secondary progressive, progressive-relapsing; some patients unannotated.

Unique molecular identifiers were present in the TCR beta cDNA libraries. Researchers reported around 510,000 cDNA molecules coming from 1 to 10 million T cells. One entry per CDR3 protein, called by TCRdb with MiXCR from the PCR reads. The sample contains fewer than 900,000 distinct CDR3 sequences, about 45% of which appear only once. The germline V gene encodes CDR1 SGHVS and CDR2 FQNEAQ. The CDR3 extends over 17 amino acids. V dropped 5 bases and J dropped 0; count of bases not matched to a gene: 6. Study outcomes and limitations: By F measure, strong co-clustering occurred among samples prepared in the same batch. Roughly 5 TRBV segments, including TRBV5-6, TRBV5-1 and TRBV20-1, were more frequent in patients than controls. Controls showed significantly higher normalized Chao1 diversity than did multiple sclerosis patients.

Worth noting for this clonotype: Its target is not known.

The V and J genes are TRBV7-8 and TRBJ2-1; 11 positions match TRBD2. This TCR was recovered from a girl between 5 and 17 years old with multiple sclerosis. Sample: blood. CDR3 sequence: CASSPFSGRASYNEQFF. The CDR3 nucleotides read TGTGCCAGCAGCCCATTTAGCGGGAGGGCCTCCTACAATGAGCAGTTCTTC.